These T cell receptor beta chains were read from a single sample in a study of T-cell memory formation after mild COVID-19. TCRdb called the 5' RACE reads again in MiXCR, with one record for every CDR3 protein. The table records about 430,000 distinct CDR3 sequences, more than 20% of them present only once. The specimen was PBMCs or a T cell subset sorted from them (not recorded which). These receptors came from an adult woman who had mild COVID-19 (a few samples of this study predate the infection). Cell type and time point are not known. CDR3s include the opening cysteine and the closing phenylalanine or tryptophan.

j_gene,v_gene,CDR3aa
TRBJ2-5,TRBV27,CASSFEGGGKETQYF
TRBJ1-1,TRBV7-2,CASSLNRAQAFF
TRBJ2-1,TRBV9,CASSATTGASYTEQFF
TRBJ1-1,TRBV7-9,CASSDDPLITEAFF
TRBJ2-3,TRBV19,CASMGTGGLTDTQYF
TRBJ2-2,TRBV3-1,CASSQGLSGELFF
TRBJ1-3,TRBV7-8,CASSVDDRLSGNTIYF
TRBJ2-1,TRBV7-7,CASGTGHNEQFF
TRBJ2-3,TRBV15,CATSRATVTAADTQYF
TRBJ2-7,TRBV5-1,CASSLAGSGTGGYEQYF
TRBJ2-5,TRBV9,CASSAAGLLRETQYF
TRBJ2-7,TRBV30,CAWSESDEQYF
TRBJ1-1,TRBV14,CASSQRDISGTEAFF
TRBJ2-3,TRBV7-2,CASRASGTTDTQYF
TRBJ2-7,TRBV24-1,CATSDGLHYEQYF
TRBJ2-5,TRBV3-1,CASSQAQVGLSQETQYF
TRBJ1-2,TRBV21-1,CASSSHLGPYGYTF
TRBJ2-1,TRBV12-3/TRBV12-4,CASSLRRAGTYNEQFF
TRBJ1-4,TRBV7-8,CASSALPRGTNEKLFF
TRBJ1-5,TRBV2,CASSEEGNQPQHF
TRBJ2-1,TRBV24-1,CATSDDRGRKNEQFF
TRBJ2-7,TRBV18,CASSRGEYEQYF
TRBJ1-2,TRBV24-1,CATSDRRTAEGYTF
TRBJ2-1,TRBV7-9,CASSLTAGSGLYNEQFF
TRBJ2-7,TRBV27,CASSYGLDGFYEQYF
TRBJ2-3,TRBV7-2,CASSLEATADTQYF
TRBJ2-1,TRBV7-9,CASGVTAGSYNEQFF
TRBJ2-3,TRBV28,CAIPPGEVSDTQYF
TRBJ2-6,TRBV7-9,CASSLVSSTSGANVLTF
TRBJ1-1,TRBV4-1,CASSQVVAGSLNTEAFF
TRBJ2-5,TRBV7-2,CASSLVQSGKETQYF
TRBJ2-2,TRBV5-1,CASSKGAGMSTGELFF
TRBJ1-1,TRBV7-9,CASSLGKGESEAFF
TRBJ2-3,TRBV3-1,CASSHMRGTADTQYF
TRBJ2-1,TRBV7-9,CASSFAGDEQFF
TRBJ2-7,TRBV7-2,CASSFELRDYEQYF
TRBJ1-1,TRBV6-2/TRBV6-3,CASSPIGTDITEAFF
TRBJ1-5,TRBV2,CASRAAIRNQPQHF
TRBJ2-3,TRBV7-9,CASSLPAWDTQYF
TRBJ1-4,TRBV7-6,CASSLGRGWDEKLFF
TRBJ2-2,TRBV7-3,CASSLEAARGMNTGELFF
TRBJ2-3,TRBV5-1,CASSLNGGIDTQYF
TRBJ2-7,TRBV6-2/TRBV6-3,CAGGYYEQYF
TRBJ2-1,TRBV15,CATSRDPGTSGNEQFF
TRBJ2-1,TRBV20-1,CSAMGGEYNEQFF
TRBJ1-3,TRBV20-1,CSAAPGQGFSGNTIYF
TRBJ1-2,TRBV6-1,CASTQRATAYGYTF
TRBJ1-1,TRBV10-3,CAISDRGRNTEAFF
TRBJ2-6,TRBV9,CASSVDPGQGAPGANVLTF
TRBJ2-4,TRBV7-8,CASSGGQGDKNIQYF
TRBJ1-6,TRBV7-9,CASSLASSYNSPLHF
TRBJ2-7,TRBV28,CASRVAGFYEQYF
TRBJ1-1,TRBV5-1,CASSLTGVGNTEAFF
TRBJ2-7,TRBV10-3,CAISPTGYEQYF
TRBJ2-3,TRBV12-3/TRBV12-4,CASSFRLASGSTDTQYF
TRBJ1-2,TRBV5-1,CASSPGQGYYGYTF
TRBJ1-1,TRBV6-6,CASSYSSRGVAFF